This entry lists 32 T cell receptor beta chains sequenced from one sample in a study of blood T cells in healthy people across ages. Primers used in a second PCR of about 7 to 12 cycles were a sample-barcoded 5' primer and a J-beta primer mix. TCRdb recomputed calls from the 5' RACE reads with MiXCR, one row per CDR3 protein. The data show over a million distinct CDR3 sequences, with around 43% seen just once and around 18% held by the top ten. The specimen was blood. These receptor sequences come from a woman aged 55 to 70 in good health.

The rearrangement joins TRBV6-5 to TRBJ2-1, with 10 nucleotides matching TRBD1. V shed 1 base, J shed 5 bases, and the junction held 5 bases outside the gene matches. Germline-derived CDR1 and CDR2 are MNHEY and SVGAGI. The CDR3 has 16 amino acids. The CDR3, as DNA: TGTGCCAGCAGTTACTTCCGGGACAGGGGCCACAATGAGCAGTTCTTC. It codes for CASSYFRDRGHNEQFF.

This clonotype was found a few times. V and J are TRBV9 and TRBJ1-2, with D unresolved. In germline, CDR1 is SGDLS, CDR2 YYNGEE. Trimming stripped 6 bases from V and 0 bases from J, with 3 bases between. The CDR3 runs to 11 residues. The CDR3 protein is CASNTNYGYTF. CDR3 nucleotides: TGTGCCAGCAACACTAACTATGGCTACACCTTC.

The rearrangement joins TRBV7-9 to TRBJ2-5, with D perhaps matching TRBD1 (6 bases). CDR3 size: 10 residues. Germline V lookup: CDR1 SEHNR, CDR2 FQNEAQ (reference sequence). Trimming took off 4 bases at V and 9 bases at J, with 6 bases between the two ends. The CDR3 DNA follows: TGTGCCAGCAGCTCAGGGGCCCAGTACTTC. Translating it yields CASSSGAQYF.

This chain joins TRBV7-8 and TRBJ2-3, with a weak D call TRBD1 (6 bases). Trimming took 1 base from V and 1 from J, leaving 12 bases between them. Germline V gives CDR1 SGHVS, CDR2 FQNEAQ. The CDR3 length is 16 residues. DNA of the CDR3: TGTGCCAGCAGCTTAGAGTCAGGGGCACGCACAGATACGCAGTATTTT. It translates to CASSLESGARTDTQYF.

The chain couples TRBV5-6 to TRBJ2-1; no clear D gene. Germline CDR1 is SGHDT and CDR2 is YYEEEE. V was clipped by 3 bases and J by 1 base, with 11 bases between them. CDR3 size: 15 residues. The CDR3: CASSSDSVSYNEQFF. In nucleotides, the CDR3 is TGTGCCAGCAGCTCCGACTCCGTTTCCTACAATGAGCAGTTCTTC.

This clonotype turned up a few times. The genes are TRBV21-1 and TRBJ2-7. TRBV21-1 represents a pseudogene. The CDR3 is 13 amino acids. CDR3 sequence (DNA): TGTGCCAGCAGCAAAACGAACGGCTACGAGCAGTACTTC. Protein product: CASSKTNGYEQYF.

The chain links TRBV6-5 to TRBJ1-2, with 8 positions matching TRBD1. From germline, CDR1 is MNHEY and CDR2 SVGAGI. V was pared by 6 bases and J by 2 bases, with 8 bases of the junction left unmatched. This CDR3 has 15 amino acids. The CDR3 sequence is CASRKYRGENYGYTF. The CDR3 DNA sequence: TGTGCCAGCAGAAAATACAGGGGGGAAAACTATGGCTACACCTTC.

This clonotype was observed a few times. V is TRBV6-5 and J is TRBJ2-7; TRBD1 matches at 10 bases. Germline CDR1 reads MNHEY; CDR2 reads SVGAGI. The CDR3 extends over 15 amino acids. With 7 bases clipped from V and 3 bases from J, the junction kept 9 bases outside the gene matches. CDR3 in amino acids: CASMKSGTGDYEQYF. For the CDR3, the DNA is TGTGCCAGCATGAAGTCCGGGACAGGGGACTACGAGCAGTACTTC.

Notes on this clonotype: This clone may be a read error of a much larger clone one base away. The CDR3: CAWRGSHLTGELFF. The CDR3 nucleotides read TGTGCCTGGAGAGGATCACATCTCACCGGGGAGCTGTTTTTT. V gene TRBV30 combines with J gene TRBJ2-2; the D is unclear. Germline V gives CDR1 GTSNPN, CDR2 SVGIG (reference sequence). Trimming took off 3 bases at V and 4 bases at J, with 12 bases between the two ends. The CDR3 contains 14 residues. The full variable domain, completed using reference TRBV30 and TRBJ2-2, is SQTIHQWPATLVQPVGSPLSLECTVEGTSNPNLYWYRQAAGRGLQLLFYSVGIGQISSEVPQNLSASRPQDRQFILSSKKLLLSDSGFYLCAWRGSHLTGELFFGEGSRLTVL.

The chain uses TRBV11-2 and TRBJ2-3, with TRBD2 identical over 13 bases. Germline CDR1 is SGHAT and CDR2 is FQNNGV. The V and J ends lost 6 bases and 7 bases, in that order; junction bases with no gene match: 7. This CDR3 spans 15 amino acids. In DNA, the CDR3 is TGTGCCAGCAGTCAACTAGCGGGGGGGTCAAATACGCAGTATTTT. Translated: CASSQLAGGSNTQYF.

Written as DNA, the CDR3 is TGTGCCAGCAGTCAACAGGGTCGAGCAGATACGCAGTATTTT. This sequence encodes CASSQQGRADTQYF. J is TRBJ2-3 and V is TRBV6-5, with a possible D match to TRBD1 (6 bases). The CDR3 contains 14 residues. V lost 5 bases to trimming and J lost 4 bases, with 13 bases between them. Per the germline V gene, CDR1 is MNHEY and CDR2 is SVGAGI.

This clonotype was counted between two and nine times. The rearrangement links TRBV2 to TRBJ2-5; possible D gene TRBD2, 5 bases. CDR1 is SNHLY and CDR2 is FYNNEI in the germline V gene. The CDR3 extends over 11 amino acids. V was clipped by 2 bases and J by 11 bases, with 9 bases between them. For the CDR3, the DNA is TGTGCCAGCAGTGAATTTGGGGAGCAGTACTTC. Residues: CASSEFGEQYF.

V usage is TRBV28 and J usage is TRBJ1-4, with D tentatively TRBD1 (5 bases). Germline values: CDR1 MDHEN, CDR2 SYDVKM. The CDR3 extends over 15 amino acids. The germline V and J ends were trimmed by 4 bases and 4 bases, with 13 bases remaining between them. This chain's CDR3 is CASSSSGTYNEKLFF. Written as DNA, the CDR3 is TGTGCCAGCAGTTCGTCCGGGACTTATAATGAAAAACTGTTTTTT.

This clonotype was seen repeatedly, ten times or more. The rearrangement uses TRBV20-1 and TRBJ2-3; unclear D gene. There are 11 residues in the CDR3. Germline-derived CDR1 and CDR2 are DFQATT and SNEGSKA (reference sequence). The V end lost 5 bases, the J end lost 5 bases, and 8 bases lay between the germline ends. The CDR3 is CSAPLGDTQYF. The DNA for the CDR3 is TGCAGTGCTCCACTTGGAGATACGCAGTATTTT.

In this sample, this clonotype turned up a few times. The chain combines TRBV27 with TRBJ2-7; 13 nucleotides match TRBD2. This CDR3 is built from 16 residues. V was pared by 6 bases and J by 5 bases, with 10 bases of the junction left unmatched. CDR1 is MNHEY, CDR2 SMNVEV, per germline (reference sequence). CDR3 coding DNA: TGTGCCAGCAGACAGGGACTAGCGGGACGCGGAAACGAGCAGTACTTC. Protein: CASRQGLAGRGNEQYF.

J is TRBJ2-1 and V is TRBV29-1; 9 bases line up with TRBD2. The CDR3 spans 15 residues. The junction had 11 bases not matched to a gene; V was cut back by 2 bases and J by 9 bases. CDR1 and CDR2 (germline): SQVTM, ANQGSEA. CDR3: CSVEFGGRAPGEQFF. The CDR3 nucleotides read TGCAGCGTTGAATTCGGCGGGAGGGCCCCAGGTGAGCAGTTCTTC.

Regarding this clonotype: A read error may be the cause here, since a much bigger clone is one base away. The rearrangement links TRBV5-1 to TRBJ2-5, with a possible D match to TRBD2 (7 bases). The J call may be incorrect, as the DNA end agrees better with TRBJ2-1. CDR1 and CDR2 (germline): SGHRS, YFSETQ. This CDR3 has 17 amino acids. The CDR3 here is CASSRGAGSNFQETQFF. The CDR3 DNA reads TGCGCCAGCAGCCGGGGGGCCGGATCCAACTTCCAAGAGACCCAGTTCTTC.

As DNA, the CDR3 is TGCAGTGCTAGAGCGCGCGGGAGGGACTCCCTAAGCTCCTACAATGAGCAGTTCTTC. It translates to CSARARGRDSLSSYNEQFF. The V gene is TRBV20-1, the J gene TRBJ2-1; TRBD2 matches 9 bases. Germline-derived CDR1 and CDR2 are DFQATT and SNEGSKA (reference sequence). J gave up 0 bases and V 1 base, and 13 bases lay outside the gene matches. The CDR3 loop spans 19 amino acids.

The sample holds many counts of this clonotype. The chain employs TRBV20-1 and TRBJ2-7, with a weak D call TRBD2 (5 bases). The CDR3 has 13 amino acids. CDR1 is DFQATT and CDR2 is SNEGSKA in the germline V gene (reference sequence). Trimming shortened V by 3 bases and J by 5 bases, and 14 bases separated the two germline ends. This CDR3 is CSARTGGRNEQYF. The CDR3, as DNA: TGCAGTGCTAGGACGGGTGGGAGAAACGAGCAGTACTTC.

The chain carries TRBV7-8 and TRBJ2-4; unclear D gene. From germline, CDR1 is SGHVS and CDR2 FQNEAQ. Trimming pared 7 bases from V and 5 bases from J, leaving 15 bases between. This CDR3 is 14 amino acids long. The CDR3 DNA reads as TGTGCCAGCACCCATATGGTTGGGGAAAACATTCAGTACTTC. Protein: CASTHMVGENIQYF.

This chain links TRBV2 with TRBJ2-7; 8 bases align to TRBD1. J gave up 3 bases and V 4 bases, and 5 bases lay outside the gene matches. Germline CDR1 and CDR2: SNHLY and FYNNEI. This CDR3 is 14 amino acids long. CDR3 sequence: CASSVDRVFYEQYF. For the CDR3, the DNA is TGTGCCAGCAGTGTGGACAGGGTGTTCTACGAGCAGTACTTC.

The genes are TRBV24-1 and TRBJ2-5, with 9 bases matching TRBD1. The J call may be incorrect, as the DNA end agrees better with TRBJ2-7. CDR3 length: 15 amino acids. The germline V gene encodes CDR1 KGHDR and CDR2 SFDVKD. The CDR3 coding sequence is TGTGCCACCAGTGATCCCGGGACAGGGTCCTACGAGCAGTACTTC. The encoded protein is CATSDPGTGSYEQYF.

The chain recombines TRBV7-9 with TRBJ2-3; D remains unclear. This CDR3 region has 12 residues. The germline gives CDR1 SEHNR, CDR2 FQNEAQ (reference sequence). V shed 1 base and J shed 5 bases, with 4 bases lying between them. CDR3 protein: CASSLVEDTQYF. The CDR3 DNA follows: TGTGCCAGCAGCTTAGTGGAAGATACGCAGTATTTT.

This clonotype was seen a few times. The V gene is TRBV9, the J gene TRBJ2-7; possible D gene TRBD1, 6 bases. The CDR3 extends over 15 amino acids. V lost 0 bases to trimming and J lost 7 bases, with 17 bases between them. The germline V gene has CDR1 SGDLS and CDR2 YYNGEE. Written as DNA, the CDR3 is TGTGCCAGCAGCGTAGCGTACAGGGAATCCAATGAGCAGTACTTC. This gives the protein CASSVAYRESNEQYF.

This clonotype was observed a few times. This sequence joins TRBV7-9 and TRBJ2-7, with 8 bases identical to TRBD1. Germline V lookup: CDR1 SEHNR, CDR2 FQNEAQ (reference sequence). The CDR3 runs to 14 residues. Trimming took 5 bases from V and 5 from J; bases not matched to a gene: 8. CDR3 loop: CASSPMDREDEQYF. The CDR3 region has the DNA TGTGCCAGCAGCCCGATGGACAGGGAAGACGAGCAGTACTTC.

This clonotype was seen a few times. The rearrangement joins TRBV7-9 to TRBJ2-2; a weak D match, TRBD2 (5 bases). This CDR3 has 13 residues. V was trimmed by 5 bases and J by 6 bases, leaving 10 bases between them. Germline V gene lookup returns CDR1 SEHNR and CDR2 FQNEAQ (reference sequence). The CDR3 loop is CASSPTGAGELFF. Written as DNA, the CDR3 is TGTGCCAGCAGCCCGACCGGGGCCGGGGAGCTGTTTTTT.

This clonotype occurred a few times. The genes are TRBV12-3 or TRBV12-4 and TRBJ2-7; perhaps D is TRBD1 or TRBD2 (6 bases each). The CDR3 totals 13 residues. V lost 5 bases and J 7 bases, leaving 15 bases between the germline ends. For the CDR3, the DNA is TGTGCCAGCAGTCAGGGGAGGCTAGGGGAGCAGTACTTC. Its protein is CASSQGRLGEQYF.

The V and J genes are TRBV28 and TRBJ1-5, with D maybe TRBD1 (5 bases). Trimming shortened V by 1 base and J by 0 bases, and 7 bases separated the two germline ends. This CDR3 has 15 amino acids. Germline V gene data show CDR1 as MDHEN and CDR2 as SYDVKM. The CDR3 bases are TGTGCCAGCAGTTTATCCAGGGATAGCAATCAGCCCCAGCATTTT. It translates to CASSLSRDSNQPQHF.

CDR3 DNA sequence: TGTGCCAGCAGCCCCCTACGGAACTCCTACGAGCAGTACTTC. Protein: CASSPLRNSYEQYF. This chain joins TRBV14 and TRBJ2-7, with D hard to call. The V gene's germline CDR1 is SGHDN and CDR2 FVKESK. The V gene lost 4 bases and the J gene lost 0 bases, with 10 bases spanning the gap. The CDR3 contains 14 residues.

This clonotype turned up a few times. The chain recombines TRBV24-1 with TRBJ2-7; 8 nucleotides match TRBD1. After removal of 4 bases from V and 3 bases from J, the junction contained 19 bases not matched to a gene. This CDR3 is built from 19 residues. CDR1 is KGHDR, CDR2 SFDVKD, per germline. The CDR3 protein is CATSERAGGKTDLCYEQYF. The CDR3 nucleotides read TGTGCCACCAGTGAACGGGCAGGGGGCAAAACAGACCTCTGCTACGAGCAGTACTTC.

The chain combines TRBV6-5 with TRBJ1-2; D unresolved. Germline loops: CDR1 MNHEY, CDR2 SVGAGI. Trimming removed 5 bases from V and 4 bases from J, with 17 bases in between. The CDR3 consists of 15 residues. The CDR3 loop is CASSPKPAGPYGYTF. The CDR3 coding sequence is TGTGCCAGCAGTCCTAAACCAGCCGGGCCCTATGGCTACACCTTC.

This rearrangement joins TRBV6-5 to TRBJ1-2; D is uncertain. V was pared by 0 bases and J by 3 bases, with 8 bases between. Germline V gene sequence: CDR1 MNHEY, CDR2 SVGAGI. This CDR3 is 14 amino acids long. The DNA of the CDR3 is TGTGCCAGCAGTTACTCGACGGGATACTATGGCTACACCTTC. This encodes CASSYSTGYYGYTF.